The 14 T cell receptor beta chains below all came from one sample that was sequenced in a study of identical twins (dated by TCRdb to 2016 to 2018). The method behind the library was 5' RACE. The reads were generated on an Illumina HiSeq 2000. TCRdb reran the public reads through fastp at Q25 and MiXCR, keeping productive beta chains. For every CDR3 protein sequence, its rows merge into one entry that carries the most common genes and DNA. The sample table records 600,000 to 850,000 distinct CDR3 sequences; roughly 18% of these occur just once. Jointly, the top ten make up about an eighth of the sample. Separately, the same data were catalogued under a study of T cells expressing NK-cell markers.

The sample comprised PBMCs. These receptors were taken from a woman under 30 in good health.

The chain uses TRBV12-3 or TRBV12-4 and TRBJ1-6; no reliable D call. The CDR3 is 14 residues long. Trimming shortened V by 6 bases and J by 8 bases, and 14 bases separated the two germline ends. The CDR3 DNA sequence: TGTGCCAGCAGCCGACACTCCACGGATTCACCCCTCCACTTT. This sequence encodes CASSRHSTDSPLHF.

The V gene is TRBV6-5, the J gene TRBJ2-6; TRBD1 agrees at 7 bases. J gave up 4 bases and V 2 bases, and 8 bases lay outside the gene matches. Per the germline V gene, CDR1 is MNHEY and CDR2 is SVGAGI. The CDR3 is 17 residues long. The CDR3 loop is CASSYRAGGSGANVLTF. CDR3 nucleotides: TGTGCCAGCAGTTACAGGGCAGGGGGTTCGGGGGCCAACGTCCTGACTTTC.

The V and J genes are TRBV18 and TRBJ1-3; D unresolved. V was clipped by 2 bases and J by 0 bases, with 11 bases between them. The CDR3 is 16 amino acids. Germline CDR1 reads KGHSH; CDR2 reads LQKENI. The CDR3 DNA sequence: TGTGCCAGCTCACCATGGAAGGAGAGCTCTGGAAACACCATATATTTT. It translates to CASSPWKESSGNTIYF.

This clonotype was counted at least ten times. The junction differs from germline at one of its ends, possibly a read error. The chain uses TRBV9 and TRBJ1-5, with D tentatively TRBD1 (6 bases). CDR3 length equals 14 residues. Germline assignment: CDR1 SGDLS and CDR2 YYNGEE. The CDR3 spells CASSVGGSNQPQHF. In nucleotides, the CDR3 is TGTGCCAGCAGTGTAGGGGGAAGCAATCAGCCCCAGCATTTT.

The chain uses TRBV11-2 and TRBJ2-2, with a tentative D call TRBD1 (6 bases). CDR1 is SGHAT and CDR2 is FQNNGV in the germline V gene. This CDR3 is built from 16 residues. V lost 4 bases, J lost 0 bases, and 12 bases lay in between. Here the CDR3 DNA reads TGTGCCAGCAGCTCTGTCGGACAGACGAACACCGGGGAGCTGTTTTTT. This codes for CASSSVGQTNTGELFF.

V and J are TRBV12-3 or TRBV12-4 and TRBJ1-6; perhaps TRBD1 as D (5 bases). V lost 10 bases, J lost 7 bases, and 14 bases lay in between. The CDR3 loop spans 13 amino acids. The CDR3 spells CATSGQENSPLHF. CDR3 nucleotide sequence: TGTGCCACATCAGGGCAGGAGAATTCACCCCTCCACTTT.

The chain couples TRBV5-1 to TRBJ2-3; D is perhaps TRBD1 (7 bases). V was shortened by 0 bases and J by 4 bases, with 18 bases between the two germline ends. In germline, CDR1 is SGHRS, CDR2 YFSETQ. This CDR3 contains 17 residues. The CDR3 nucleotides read TGCGCCAGCAGCTTGGACCCCGGAGGGGGCGGGTCAGATACGCAGTATTTT. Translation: CASSLDPGGGGSDTQYF.

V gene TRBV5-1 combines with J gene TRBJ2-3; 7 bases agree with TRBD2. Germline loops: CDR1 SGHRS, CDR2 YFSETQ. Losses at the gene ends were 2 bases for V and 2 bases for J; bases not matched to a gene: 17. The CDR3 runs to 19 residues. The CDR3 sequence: CASSFSLHSERGFTDTQYF. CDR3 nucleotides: TGCGCCAGCAGCTTTTCCCTCCATTCGGAGCGGGGTTTCACAGATACGCAGTATTTT.

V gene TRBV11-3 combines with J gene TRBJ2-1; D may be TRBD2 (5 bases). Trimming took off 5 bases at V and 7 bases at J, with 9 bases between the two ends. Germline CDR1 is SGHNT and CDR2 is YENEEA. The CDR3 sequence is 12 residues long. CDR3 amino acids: CASSRKRNEQFF. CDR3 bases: TGTGCCAGCAGCCGAAAGCGGAATGAGCAGTTCTTC.

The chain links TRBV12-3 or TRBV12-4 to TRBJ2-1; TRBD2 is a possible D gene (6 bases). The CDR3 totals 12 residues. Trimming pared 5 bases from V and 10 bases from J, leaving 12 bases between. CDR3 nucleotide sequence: TGTGCCAGCAGTACCCGACTAGGGGAGCAGTTCTTC. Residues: CASSTRLGEQFF.

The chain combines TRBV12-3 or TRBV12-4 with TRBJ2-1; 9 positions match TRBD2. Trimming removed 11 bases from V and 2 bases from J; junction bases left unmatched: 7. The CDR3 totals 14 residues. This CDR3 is CAVSGGKAYNEQFF. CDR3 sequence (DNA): TGTGCCGTGAGCGGGGGGAAGGCCTACAATGAGCAGTTCTTC.

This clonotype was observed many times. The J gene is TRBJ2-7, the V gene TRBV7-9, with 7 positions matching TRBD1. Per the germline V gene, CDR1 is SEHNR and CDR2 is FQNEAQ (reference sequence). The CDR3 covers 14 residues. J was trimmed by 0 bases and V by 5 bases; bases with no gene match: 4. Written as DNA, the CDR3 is TGTGCCAGCAGCCTGGGACAGAACTCCTACGAGCAGTACTTC. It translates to CASSLGQNSYEQYF. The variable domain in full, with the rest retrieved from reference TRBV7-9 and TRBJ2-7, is DTGVSQNPRHKITKRGQNVTFRCDPISEHNRLYWYRQTLGQGPEFLTYFQNEAQLEKSRLLSDRFSAERPKGSFSTLEIQRTEQGDSAMYLCASSLGQNSYEQYFGPGTRLTVT.

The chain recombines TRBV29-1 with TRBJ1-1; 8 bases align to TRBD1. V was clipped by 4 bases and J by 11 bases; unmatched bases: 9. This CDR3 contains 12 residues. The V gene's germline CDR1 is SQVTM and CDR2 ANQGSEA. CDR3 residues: CSVVGQGADAFF. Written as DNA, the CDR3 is TGCAGCGTTGTGGGGCAGGGGGCGGACGCTTTCTTT. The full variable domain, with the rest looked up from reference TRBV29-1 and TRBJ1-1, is SAVISQKPSRDICQRGTSLTIQCQVDSQVTMMFWYRQQPGQSLTLIATANQGSEATYESGFVIDKFPISRPNLTFSTLTVSNMSPEDSSIYLCSVVGQGADAFFGQGTRLTVV.

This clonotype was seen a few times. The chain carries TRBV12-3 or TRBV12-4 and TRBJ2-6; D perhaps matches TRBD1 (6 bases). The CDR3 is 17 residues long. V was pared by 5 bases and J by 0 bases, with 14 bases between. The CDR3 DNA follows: TGTGCCAGCAGTACGGCAGGGGCGAGCTCTGGGGCCAACGTCCTGACTTTC. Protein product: CASSTAGASSGANVLTF.